This T cell receptor (beta chain) is from a study of T cells in localized non-small cell lung cancer. Findings and limits, study-wide: Only one tumor region went through sequencing, so heterogeneity may still be there. Higher blood T cell density went with longer overall survival. Uninvolved adjacent lung showed peak T cell clonality, exceeding tumor. In adjacent lung appeared a median about 58 of the top 100 tumor clones.

Germline V gives CDR1 SQVTM, CDR2 ANQGSEA. There are 13 residues in the CDR3. The germline V and J ends were trimmed by 3 bases and 6 bases, with 14 bases remaining between them. Generated by immunoSEQ multiplex PCR, the TCRdb table keeps only in-frame clones and is missing some. The profile shows fewer than 35,000 clones, approximately 90% of them singletons. Only a few counts were recorded for this clone. Its antigen is not identified. The chain joins TRBV29-1 to TRBJ1-1; a weak D match, TRBD1 (5 bases). Sample: PBMCs, taken before any cancer treatment. The receptor was derived from a man aged 40 to 70 with stage II lung adenocarcinoma. The CDR3 loop reads CSVDPRDGAEAFF. In DNA, the CDR3 is TGCAGCGTTGATCCCCGGGACGGCGCTGAAGCTTTCTTT.